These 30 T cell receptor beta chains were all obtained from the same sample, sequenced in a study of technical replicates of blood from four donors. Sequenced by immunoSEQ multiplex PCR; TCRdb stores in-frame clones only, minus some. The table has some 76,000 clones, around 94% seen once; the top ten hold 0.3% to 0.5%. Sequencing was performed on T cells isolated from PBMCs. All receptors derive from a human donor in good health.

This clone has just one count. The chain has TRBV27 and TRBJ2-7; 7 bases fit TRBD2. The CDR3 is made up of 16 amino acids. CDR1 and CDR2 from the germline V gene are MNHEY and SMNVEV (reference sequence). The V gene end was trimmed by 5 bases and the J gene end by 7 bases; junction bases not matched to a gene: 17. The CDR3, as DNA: TGTGCCAGCAGTCCGGGAGGTGGGCGGGAGTTCGGGGAGCAGTACTTC. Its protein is CASSPGGGREFGEQYF.

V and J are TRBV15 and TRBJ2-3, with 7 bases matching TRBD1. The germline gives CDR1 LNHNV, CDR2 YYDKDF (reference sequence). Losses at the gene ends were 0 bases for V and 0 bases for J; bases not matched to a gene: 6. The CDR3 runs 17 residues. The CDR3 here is CATSRDLGQTSTDTQYF. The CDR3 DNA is TGTGCCACCAGCAGAGATCTGGGACAGACTAGCACAGATACGCAGTATTTT.

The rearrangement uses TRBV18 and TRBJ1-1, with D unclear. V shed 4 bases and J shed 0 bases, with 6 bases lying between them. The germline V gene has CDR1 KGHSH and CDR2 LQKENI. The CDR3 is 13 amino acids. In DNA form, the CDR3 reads TGTGCCAGCTCACGGCTGATGAACACTGAAGCTTTCTTT. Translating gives CASSRLMNTEAFF.

Here the CDR3 reads CASSVGGRTGADEKLFF. DNA of the CDR3: TGTGCCAGCAGCGTTGGGGGAAGGACAGGGGCGGATGAAAAACTGTTTTTT. The chain links TRBV9 to TRBJ1-4, with 9 bases lining up with TRBD1. The CDR3 is 17 residues long. The germline CDR1 and CDR2 sequences are SGDLS and YYNGEE. With 2 bases clipped from V and 6 bases from J, the junction kept 11 bases outside the gene matches.

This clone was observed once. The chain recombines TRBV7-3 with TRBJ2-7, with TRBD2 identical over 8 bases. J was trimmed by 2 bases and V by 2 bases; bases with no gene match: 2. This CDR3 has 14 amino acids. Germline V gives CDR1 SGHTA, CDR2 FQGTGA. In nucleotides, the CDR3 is TGTGCCAGCAGCTTACTAGCGGGTGCCTACGAGCAGTACTTC. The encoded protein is CASSLLAGAYEQYF.

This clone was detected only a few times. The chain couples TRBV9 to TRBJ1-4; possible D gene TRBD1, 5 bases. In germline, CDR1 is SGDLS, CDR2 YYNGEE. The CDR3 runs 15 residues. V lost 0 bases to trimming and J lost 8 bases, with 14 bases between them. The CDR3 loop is CASSVDGGGMEKLFF. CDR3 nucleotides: TGTGCCAGCAGCGTAGATGGGGGGGGAATGGAAAAACTGTTTTTT.

This CDR3 reads CASSPPPPEPYNEQFF. Written as DNA, the CDR3 is TGTGCCAGCAGCCCTCCTCCCCCAGAACCCTACAATGAGCAGTTCTTC. The V call is TRBV5-5, the J call TRBJ2-1; D gene unclear. This CDR3 contains 16 residues. In germline, CDR1 is SGHKS, CDR2 YYEKEE (reference sequence). The ends were cut back, 4 bases at V and 2 bases at J, with 16 bases in the middle.

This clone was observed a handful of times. The DNA of the CDR3 is TGCGCCAGCAGCGCCCGGGGGGGCTACGAGCAGTACTTC. As protein: CASSARGGYEQYF. This rearrangement joins TRBV5-1 to TRBJ2-7; 8 bases map to TRBD2. V dropped 4 bases and J dropped 3; count of bases not matched to a gene: 3. The CDR3 covers 13 residues. Germline assignment: CDR1 SGHRS and CDR2 YFSETQ.

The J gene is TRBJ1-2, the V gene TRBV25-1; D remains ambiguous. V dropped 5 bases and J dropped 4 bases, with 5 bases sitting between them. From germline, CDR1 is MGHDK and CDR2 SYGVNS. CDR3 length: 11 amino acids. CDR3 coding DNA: TGTGCCAGCAGTACGAGCTATGGCTACACCTTC. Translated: CASSTSYGYTF.

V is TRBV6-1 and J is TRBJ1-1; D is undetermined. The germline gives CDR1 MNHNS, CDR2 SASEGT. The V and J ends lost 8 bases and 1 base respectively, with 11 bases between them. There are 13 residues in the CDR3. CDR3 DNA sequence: TGTGCCAGCGGGAGGAGGTCGAACACTGAAGCTTTCTTT. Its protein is CASGRRSNTEAFF.

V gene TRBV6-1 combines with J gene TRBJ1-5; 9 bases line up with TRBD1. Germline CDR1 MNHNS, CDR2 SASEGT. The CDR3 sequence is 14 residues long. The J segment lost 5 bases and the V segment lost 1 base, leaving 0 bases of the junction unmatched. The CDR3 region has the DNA TGTGCCAGCAGTGAAGGGACAGGGGATCAGCCCCAGCATTTT. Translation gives CASSEGTGDQPQHF.

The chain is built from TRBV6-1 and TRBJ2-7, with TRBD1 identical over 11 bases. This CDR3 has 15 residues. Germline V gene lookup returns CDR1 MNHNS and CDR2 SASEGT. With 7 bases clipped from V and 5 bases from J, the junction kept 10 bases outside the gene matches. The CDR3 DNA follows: TGTGCCAGCACTCCCTGGACAGGGGGCGGGGACGAGCAGTACTTC. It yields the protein CASTPWTGGGDEQYF.

This CDR3 is CASSLIAGGNEQFF. DNA of the CDR3: TGTGCCAGCAGCTTAATAGCAGGGGGAAATGAGCAGTTCTTC. The V and J genes are TRBV7-3 and TRBJ2-1; TRBD1 agrees at 7 bases. The V gene end was trimmed by 1 base and the J gene end by 7 bases; junction bases not matched to a gene: 4. CDR3 length: 14 amino acids. Germline loops: CDR1 SGHTA, CDR2 FQGTGA.

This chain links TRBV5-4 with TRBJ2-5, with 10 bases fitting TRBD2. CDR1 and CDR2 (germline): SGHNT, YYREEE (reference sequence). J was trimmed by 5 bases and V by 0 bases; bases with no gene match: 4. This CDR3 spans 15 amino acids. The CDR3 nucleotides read TGTGCCAGCAGCTTGGCTAGCGGGAGTGTTGAGACCCAGTACTTC. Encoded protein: CASSLASGSVETQYF.

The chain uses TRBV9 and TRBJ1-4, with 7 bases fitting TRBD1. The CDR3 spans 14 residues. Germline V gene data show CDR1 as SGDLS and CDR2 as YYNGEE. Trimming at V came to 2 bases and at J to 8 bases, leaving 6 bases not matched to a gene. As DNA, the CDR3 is TGTGCCAGCAGCGTGGCAGGGGGATACGAAAAACTGTTTTTT. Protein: CASSVAGGYEKLFF.

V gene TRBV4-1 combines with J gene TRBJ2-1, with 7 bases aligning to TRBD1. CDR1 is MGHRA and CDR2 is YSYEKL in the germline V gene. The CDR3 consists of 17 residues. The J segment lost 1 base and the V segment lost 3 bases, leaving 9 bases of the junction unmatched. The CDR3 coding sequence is TGCGCCAGCAGCCAGGGTGGTAGGGGGCAATCCTACAATGAGCAGTTCTTC. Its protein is CASSQGGRGQSYNEQFF.

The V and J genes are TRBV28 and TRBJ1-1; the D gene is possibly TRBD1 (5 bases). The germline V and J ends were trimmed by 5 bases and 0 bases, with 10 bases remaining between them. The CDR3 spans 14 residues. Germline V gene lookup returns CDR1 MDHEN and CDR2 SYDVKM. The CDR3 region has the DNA TGTGCCAGCAGTATTCTACAGGTGAACACTGAAGCTTTCTTT. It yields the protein CASSILQVNTEAFF.

CDR3 bases: TGTGCCAGTACCGATGTTGAGAACTATGGCTACACCTTC. It yields the protein CASTDVENYGYTF. J is TRBJ1-2 and V is TRBV19; D is undetermined. The CDR3 contains 13 residues. From germline, CDR1 is LNHDA and CDR2 SQIVND (reference sequence). Trimming left V 7 bases short and J 2 bases short, with 11 bases between.

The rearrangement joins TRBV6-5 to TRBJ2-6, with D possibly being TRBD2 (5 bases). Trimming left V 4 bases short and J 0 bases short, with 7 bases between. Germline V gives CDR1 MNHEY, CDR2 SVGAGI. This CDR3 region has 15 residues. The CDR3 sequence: CASSWGASGANVLTF. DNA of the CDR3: TGTGCCAGCAGTTGGGGAGCCTCTGGGGCCAACGTCCTGACTTTC.

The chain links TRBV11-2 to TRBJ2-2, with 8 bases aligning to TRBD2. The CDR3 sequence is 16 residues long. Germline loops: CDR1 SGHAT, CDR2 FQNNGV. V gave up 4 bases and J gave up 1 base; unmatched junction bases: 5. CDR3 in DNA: TGTGCCAGCAGCTCAATAGCGGGGAGGAACACCGGGGAGCTGTTTTTT. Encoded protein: CASSSIAGRNTGELFF.

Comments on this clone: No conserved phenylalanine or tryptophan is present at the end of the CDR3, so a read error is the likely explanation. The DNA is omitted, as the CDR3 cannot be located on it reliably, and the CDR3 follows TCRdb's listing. This CDR3 reads CASSQEEGQGETY. This sequence joins TRBV4-2 and TRBJ2-7; the D call in the table, TRBD1, was not verified against the DNA. Including both end residues, the CDR3 is 13 amino acids long. From germline, CDR1 is LGHNA and CDR2 YNFKEQ.

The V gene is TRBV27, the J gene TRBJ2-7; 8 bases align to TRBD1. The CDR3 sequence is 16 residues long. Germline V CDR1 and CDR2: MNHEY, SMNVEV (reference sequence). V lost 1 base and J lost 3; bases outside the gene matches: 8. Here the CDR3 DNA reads TGTGCCAGCAGTTTATTGATGGGGACAGGTAGCTACGAGCAGTACTTC. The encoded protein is CASSLLMGTGSYEQYF.

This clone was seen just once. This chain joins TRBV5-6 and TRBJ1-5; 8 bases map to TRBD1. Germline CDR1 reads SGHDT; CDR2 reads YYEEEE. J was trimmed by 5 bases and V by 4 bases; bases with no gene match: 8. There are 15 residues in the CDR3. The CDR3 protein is CASSIRTGQHQPQHF. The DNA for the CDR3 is TGTGCCAGCAGCATCCGGACAGGGCAGCATCAGCCCCAGCATTTT. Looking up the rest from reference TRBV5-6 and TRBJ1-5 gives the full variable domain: DAGVTQSPTHLIKTRGQQVTLRCSPKSGHDTVSWYQQALGQGPQFIFQYYEEEERQRGNFPDRFSGHQFPNYSSELNVNALLLGDSALYLCASSIRTGQHQPQHFGDGTRLSIL.

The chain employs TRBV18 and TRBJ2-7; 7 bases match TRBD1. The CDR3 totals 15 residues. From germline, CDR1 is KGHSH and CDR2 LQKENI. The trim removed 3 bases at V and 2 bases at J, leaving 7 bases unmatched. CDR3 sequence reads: CASSPYRQGPYEQYF. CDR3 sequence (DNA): TGTGCCAGCTCACCCTACCGACAGGGACCCTACGAGCAGTACTTC.

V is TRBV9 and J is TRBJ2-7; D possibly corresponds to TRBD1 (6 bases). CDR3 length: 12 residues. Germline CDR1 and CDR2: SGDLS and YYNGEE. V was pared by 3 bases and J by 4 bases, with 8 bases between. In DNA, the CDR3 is TGTGCCAGCAGCGCACAGGGATACGAGCAGTACTTC. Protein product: CASSAQGYEQYF.

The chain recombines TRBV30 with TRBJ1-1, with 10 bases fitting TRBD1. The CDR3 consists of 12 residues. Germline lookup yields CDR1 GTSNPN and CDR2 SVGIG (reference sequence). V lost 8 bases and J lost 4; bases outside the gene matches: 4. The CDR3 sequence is CARRQGATEAFF. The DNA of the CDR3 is TGTGCCCGAAGACAGGGGGCCACTGAAGCTTTCTTT.

In DNA, the CDR3 is TGTGCCAGCAGTTTTGGGACAGGGTATAATGAAAAACTGTTTTTT. It encodes CASSFGTGYNEKLFF. The J gene is TRBJ1-4, the V gene TRBV27; 9 positions match TRBD1. This CDR3 has 15 residues. Per germline, CDR1 MNHEY and CDR2 SMNVEV (reference sequence). V shed 3 bases and J 4 bases; nucleotides not matched to a gene: 3. Together with reference TRBV27 and TRBJ1-4, the CDR3 gives the full variable domain: EAQVTQNPRYLITVTGKKLTVTCSQNMNHEYMSWYRQDPGLGLRQIYYSMNVEVTDKGDVPEGYKVSRKEKRNFPLILESPSPNQTSLYFCASSFGTGYNEKLFFGSGTQLSVL.

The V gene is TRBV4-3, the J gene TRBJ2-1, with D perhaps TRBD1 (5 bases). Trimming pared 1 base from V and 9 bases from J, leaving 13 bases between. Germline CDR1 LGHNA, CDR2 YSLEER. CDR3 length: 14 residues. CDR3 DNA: TGCGCCAGCAGCCAAGGACTGGGGCAGGTTGAGCAGTTCTTC. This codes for CASSQGLGQVEQFF.

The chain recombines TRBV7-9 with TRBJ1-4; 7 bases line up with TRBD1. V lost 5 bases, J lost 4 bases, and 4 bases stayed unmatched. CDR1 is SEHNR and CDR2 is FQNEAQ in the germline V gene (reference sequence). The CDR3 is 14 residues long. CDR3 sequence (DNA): TGTGCCAGCAGCCCGGGACAGATTAATGAAAAACTGTTTTTT. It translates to CASSPGQINEKLFF.

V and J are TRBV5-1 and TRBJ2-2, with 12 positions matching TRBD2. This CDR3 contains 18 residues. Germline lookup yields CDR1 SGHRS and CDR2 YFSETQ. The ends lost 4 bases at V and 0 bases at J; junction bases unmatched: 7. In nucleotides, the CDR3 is TGCGCCAGCAGCACGCTTGGACTAGCGGGGTCGAACACCGGGGAGCTGTTTTTT. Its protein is CASSTLGLAGSNTGELFF.